In its sample, the clone carrying this TCR beta chain was seen a few times. This CDR3 has 14 amino acids. Germline loops: CDR1 SGHRS, CDR2 YFSETQ. This specimen belongs to a study of shared clonotypes between healthy human individuals. TCRdb's table, derived via immunoSEQ multiplex PCR, lists solely in-frame clones and lacks some. The sample holds about 1 million clones, under 80% seen once. The sequence was obtained from a man younger than 30 in good health. Sequencing used memory CD4+ T cells sorted from blood. Subset described: CD45RA-negative fraction. The chain has TRBV5-1 and TRBJ2-5; 10 nucleotides agree with TRBD2. Gene TRBJ2-7 matches the end of the DNA better, so the J call may be wrong. The CDR3: CASSPSGGSYEQYF. Written as DNA, the CDR3 is TGCGCCAGCAGCCCTAGCGGGGGATCCTACGAGCAGTACTTC.